The 21 T cell receptor beta chains listed next were all sequenced from one sample in a study of blood T cell repertoires in COVID-19. Sequencing used immunoSEQ multiplex PCR; TCRdb keeps in-frame clones, though not all of them. The table includes approximately 360,000 clones, roughly 90% detected once. The sequenced sample consisted of PBMCs or T cells enriched from blood (not recorded which). The receptors were gathered from a woman younger than 45 with acute COVID-19.

The genes are TRBV9 and TRBJ2-4, with TRBD2 matching 10 bases. The CDR3 covers 19 residues. Germline CDR1 is SGDLS and CDR2 is YYNGEE. Trimming at V came to 0 bases and at J to 5 bases, leaving 14 bases not matched to a gene. The CDR3 DNA reads as TGTGCCAGCAGCGTAGGCCTTGGTTTAGCGGGGGGCCGCGAAAACATTCAGTACTTC. Translation gives CASSVGLGLAGGRENIQYF.

This chain connects TRBV19 to TRBJ1-6; D unresolved. The V end lost 3 bases, the J end lost 0 bases, and 15 bases lay between the germline ends. Germline CDR1 reads LNHDA; CDR2 reads SQIVND (reference sequence). The CDR3 spans 18 residues. The CDR3 bases are TGTGCCAGTAGTATGACTTCCGGTTTCAGCTCCTATAATTCACCCCTCCACTTT. Translating gives CASSMTSGFSSYNSPLHF.

The chain employs TRBV6-1 and TRBJ1-2; the D is unclear. The length of the CDR3 is 13 residues. The V gene lost 3 bases and the J gene lost 4 bases, with 9 bases spanning the gap. Per germline, CDR1 MNHNS and CDR2 SASEGT. The DNA for the CDR3 is TGTGCCAGCAGTGAGGGGAGTAGCTATGGCTACACCTTC. Protein sequence: CASSEGSSYGYTF.

The chain links TRBV19 to TRBJ2-2, with TRBD2 identical over 8 bases. The ends lost 5 bases at V and 6 bases at J; junction bases unmatched: 11. There are 16 residues in the CDR3. The germline gives CDR1 LNHDA, CDR2 SQIVND (reference sequence). The DNA for the CDR3 is TGTGCCAGTAGTCCGCGGCGGGGGGCCCTCCCCGGGGAGCTGTTTTTT. Amino acids: CASSPRRGALPGELFF. Complete variable domain (other parts from reference TRBV19 and TRBJ2-2): DGGITQSPKYLFRKEGQNVTLSCEQNLNHDAMYWYRQDPGQGLRLIYYSQIVNDFQKGDIAEGYSVSREKKESFPLTVTSAQKNPTAFYLCASSPRRGALPGELFFGEGSRLTVL.

V usage is TRBV24-1 and J usage is TRBJ2-1; 7 bases line up with TRBD1. This CDR3 is 15 amino acids long. The junction had 8 bases not matched to a gene; V was cut back by 5 bases and J by 5 bases. Germline V gene sequence: CDR1 KGHDR, CDR2 SFDVKD. CDR3 sequence: CATSGQGQFHNEQFF. CDR3 DNA: TGTGCCACCAGTGGGCAGGGACAGTTCCACAATGAGCAGTTCTTC.

The gene calls are TRBV13 and TRBJ1-2, with D tentatively TRBD1 (5 bases). The CDR3 contains 16 residues. Germline CDR1 and CDR2: PRHDT and FYEKMQ (reference sequence). V lost 5 bases and J lost 1, with 17 bases in between. CDR3 nucleotides: TGTGCCAGCAGCCTGCTGGGGCAGAAATTTAACTATGGCTACACCTTC. It codes for CASSLLGQKFNYGYTF.

This chain connects TRBV4-3 to TRBJ1-1; D is possibly TRBD1 (6 bases). V lost 2 bases and J lost 5, with 15 bases in between. Per germline, CDR1 LGHNA and CDR2 YSLEER. The CDR3 consists of 15 residues. The CDR3 coding sequence is TGCGCCAGCAGCCAACTACAGGGAAGTGGGACTGAAGCTTTCTTT. Amino acid sequence: CASSQLQGSGTEAFF.

This chain's CDR3 is CASSLGFGAGELFF. DNA of the CDR3: TGTGCCAGCAGCTTAGGCTTCGGGGCCGGGGAGCTGTTTTTT. The V call is TRBV11-3, the J call TRBJ2-2; D perhaps matches TRBD2 (5 bases). This CDR3 is 14 amino acids long. Trimming left V 1 base short and J 6 bases short, with 9 bases between. Germline loops: CDR1 SGHNT, CDR2 YENEEA.

V gene TRBV18 combines with J gene TRBJ1-3; D unclear. Germline lookup yields CDR1 KGHSH and CDR2 LQKENI. There are 15 residues in the CDR3. Trimming pared 3 bases from V and 3 bases from J, leaving 12 bases between. CDR3 region: CASSPSFGVGNTIYF. CDR3 DNA sequence: TGTGCCAGCTCACCTTCGTTCGGGGTTGGAAACACCATATATTTT.

This clone has just a few counts. The chain carries TRBV7-6 and TRBJ1-1; 9 bases align to TRBD1. Germline V gene sequence: CDR1 SGHVS, CDR2 FNYEAQ. Trimming at V came to 3 bases and at J to 0 bases, leaving 5 bases not matched to a gene. This CDR3 is built from 16 residues. CDR3 nucleotides: TGTGCCAGCAGCTTGTACTACAGGGGGCTGAACACTGAAGCTTTCTTT. Its translation is CASSLYYRGLNTEAFF.

The V and J genes are TRBV7-3 and TRBJ2-1, with 10 bases lining up with TRBD2. This CDR3 comprises 16 residues. CDR1 and CDR2 from the germline V gene are SGHTA and FQGTGA. J was trimmed by 4 bases and V by 4 bases; bases with no gene match: 7. The CDR3 bases are TGTGCCAGCAGCTCTCTAGCGGGGGCGACGTACAATGAGCAGTTCTTC. Translating gives CASSSLAGATYNEQFF. The variable domain in full, with the rest retrieved from reference TRBV7-3 and TRBJ2-1, is GAGVSQTPSNKVTEKGKYVELRCDPISGHTALYWYRQSLGQGPEFLIYFQGTGAADDSGLPNDRFFAVRPEGSVSTLKIQRTERGDSAVYLCASSSLAGATYNEQFFGPGTRLTVL.

Points on this clone: The same CDR3 arises from other DNA sequences in this sample as well. V gene TRBV10-3 combines with J gene TRBJ1-1; D is perhaps TRBD1 (6 bases). V dropped 8 bases and J dropped 1 base, with 8 bases sitting between them. Germline V gene sequence: CDR1 ENHRY, CDR2 SYGVKD. The CDR3 extends over 12 amino acids. The chain's CDR3 is CAISQGNTEAFF. CDR3 DNA: TGTGCCATCTCACAGGGGAACACTGAAGCTTTCTTT.

The CDR3 reads CASSANYEQYF. The CDR3 DNA follows: TGTGCCAGCAGCGCTAACTACGAGCAGTACTTC. The gene calls are TRBV6-5 and TRBJ2-7, with D unclear. Between the trimmed V and J ends, which lost 6 bases and 3 bases, there was a span of 6 bases. Germline V gene lookup returns CDR1 MNHEY and CDR2 SVGAGI. The CDR3 runs 11 residues.

The chain combines TRBV13 with TRBJ1-5, with D hard to call. The CDR3 consists of 14 residues. Germline V lookup: CDR1 PRHDT, CDR2 FYEKMQ (reference sequence). V lost 0 bases, J lost 6 bases, and 9 bases lay in between. In DNA, the CDR3 is TGTGCCAGCAGCTTAGGCAGCGAGACTCAGCCCCAGCATTTT. It yields the protein CASSLGSETQPQHF.

The chain combines TRBV12-2 with TRBJ1-2; no DNA check was done on the table's D call, TRBD1. TRBV12-2 is a documented pseudogene. CDR3 size: 16 residues. This chain's CDR3 is CASRHKSRGSQDGYTF. In DNA form, the CDR3 reads TGTGCAAGTCGCCATAAAAGCAGGGGTTCCCAAGATGGCTACACCTTC.

This clone is a singleton in its sample. The chain combines TRBV21-1 with TRBJ1-5. TRBV21-1 is a recognized pseudogene. CDR3 size: 14 residues. The CDR3 sequence is CASSKIPVNQPQHF. The CDR3 nucleotides read TGTGCCAGCAGCAAAATCCCGGTCAATCAGCCCCAGCATTTT.

The V gene is TRBV28, the J gene TRBJ1-1; D might be TRBD1 (5 bases). This CDR3 is 12 amino acids long. V was shortened by 5 bases and J by 6 bases, with 10 bases between the two germline ends. The V gene's germline CDR1 is MDHEN and CDR2 SYDVKM. CDR3 residues: CASSLQVAEAFF. The CDR3 region has the DNA TGTGCCAGCAGTCTACAGGTGGCTGAAGCTTTCTTT.

This clone has just one count. The V and J genes are TRBV6-5 and TRBJ1-2; D gene ambiguous. Germline CDR1 MNHEY, CDR2 SVGAGI. The CDR3 extends over 14 amino acids. The V end lost 0 bases, the J end lost 1 base, and 6 bases lay between the germline ends. For the CDR3, the DNA is TGTGCCAGCAGTTACTCACCCGGTAACTATGGCTACACCTTC. It is translated as CASSYSPGNYGYTF.

The J gene is TRBJ2-5, the V gene TRBV29-1; 8 nucleotides agree with TRBD1. In germline, CDR1 is SQVTM, CDR2 ANQGSEA. Trimming cost V 7 bases and J 1 base; bases outside gene matches: 5. The CDR3 is 13 amino acids. The CDR3 is CSADRGFQETQYF. Written as DNA, the CDR3 is TGCAGCGCCGACAGGGGTTTCCAAGAGACCCAGTACTTC. The whole variable domain, remainder taken from reference TRBV29-1 and TRBJ2-5, is SAVISQKPSRDICQRGTSLTIQCQVDSQVTMMFWYRQQPGQSLTLIATANQGSEATYESGFVIDKFPISRPNLTFSTLTVSNMSPEDSSIYLCSADRGFQETQYFGPGTRLLVL.

The chain employs TRBV6-5 and TRBJ1-6; D might be TRBD1 (6 bases). Trimming removed 6 bases from V and 13 bases from J, with 19 bases in between. CDR1 is MNHEY, CDR2 SVGAGI, per germline. This CDR3 contains 14 residues. The CDR3: CASRLETGHSPLHF. The CDR3 DNA follows: TGTGCCAGCAGACTCGAAACGGGACACTCCCCCCTCCACTTT.

The chain joins TRBV29-1 to TRBJ1-1, with 8 bases identical to TRBD1. CDR1 is SQVTM, CDR2 ANQGSEA, per germline. This CDR3 comprises 13 residues. V dropped 7 bases and J dropped 5; count of bases not matched to a gene: 9. DNA for the CDR3: TGCAGCGCCCATAGAGACAGGGGAACTGAAGCTTTCTTT. It translates to CSAHRDRGTEAFF.